Shown below are 20 T cell receptor beta chains from a single sample sequenced in a study of human T cells and chemical hapten exposure. TCRdb re-called the RACE reads through MiXCR, storing one row per CDR3 protein. Found here are over 300,000 distinct CDR3 sequences, roughly 5.3% of them singletons; the top ten hold about 2.5%. Time point here: pre-sensitization, week 0. Noted treatment: therapeutic diphenylcyclopropenone sensitization with weekly scalp DPC. The sample here was whole blood, taken in connection with sensitization to the hapten diphenylcyclopropenone (DPC). These receptors were collected from a woman between 45 and 60 years old with alopecia areata. Some clones in this sample may be carry-over from other donors' samples.

This clonotype has more than one count but fewer than ten. V gene TRBV5-1 combines with J gene TRBJ2-3; TRBD1 is a possible D gene (6 bases). Trimming stripped 1 base from V and 5 bases from J, with 14 bases between. CDR3 length: 15 amino acids. Germline CDR1 reads SGHRS; CDR2 reads YFSETQ. The CDR3 sequence: CASSLWTQGRDTQYF. CDR3 sequence (DNA): TGCGCCAGCAGCTTGTGGACGCAGGGGAGAGATACGCAGTATTTT.

The CDR3 bases are TGTGCCAGCAGCTCGGACGGTAATTCACCCCTCCACTTT. It translates to CASSSDGNSPLHF. The J gene is TRBJ1-6, the V gene TRBV5-6, with D hard to call. V was clipped by 3 bases and J by 6 bases, with 7 bases between them. CDR3 length equals 13 residues. Germline V gene data show CDR1 as SGHDT and CDR2 as YYEEEE.

CDR3 amino acids: CASSSPGQATDTQYF. In DNA form, the CDR3 reads TGCGCCAGCAGCTCACCGGGACAGGCTACAGATACGCAGTATTTT. The J gene is TRBJ2-3, the V gene TRBV5-1; 8 bases map to TRBD1. With 3 bases clipped from V and 3 bases from J, the junction kept 6 bases outside the gene matches. The CDR3 is made up of 15 amino acids. Germline-derived CDR1 and CDR2 are SGHRS and YFSETQ.

This clonotype has more than one count but fewer than ten. The chain combines TRBV7-9 with TRBJ1-1, with D unresolved. Germline V gives CDR1 SEHNR, CDR2 FQNEAQ (reference sequence). V gave up 2 bases and J gave up 0 bases, with 7 bases separating them. The length of the CDR3 is 14 residues. The CDR3 protein is CASSLLAMNTEAFF. In DNA, the CDR3 is TGTGCCAGCAGCTTACTGGCCATGAACACTGAAGCTTTCTTT.

This clonotype came up many times. The genes are TRBV6-1 and TRBJ2-7; D is perhaps TRBD1 or TRBD2 (7 bases each). Germline V gives CDR1 MNHNS, CDR2 SASEGT. The CDR3 totals 13 residues. Trimming shortened V by 10 bases and J by 4 bases, and 17 bases separated the two germline ends. The CDR3 spells CAILGGTVYEQYF. Here the CDR3 DNA reads TGTGCCATCCTGGGGGGGACAGTATACGAGCAGTACTTC.

CDR3 DNA: TGTGCCATCAGTCTGGCTAGCGGGAGTGGGGGAGATACGCAGTATTTT. This sequence encodes CAISLASGSGGDTQYF. V gene TRBV10-3 combines with J gene TRBJ2-3; 10 bases map to TRBD2. The CDR3 sequence is 16 residues long. Trimming took 5 bases from V and 5 from J; bases not matched to a gene: 10. The germline V gene encodes CDR1 ENHRY and CDR2 SYGVKD.

The rearrangement links TRBV12-3 or TRBV12-4 to TRBJ1-4; D is unclear. V was cut by 2 bases and J by 5 bases, with 9 bases left in between. The CDR3 runs 14 residues. The CDR3 protein is CASSLRAVNEKLFF. The CDR3 nucleotides read TGTGCCAGCAGTTTAAGGGCAGTAAATGAAAAACTGTTTTTT.

This clonotype was found many times. This chain uses TRBV21-1 with TRBJ1-6; the listed D gene, TRBD1, was not tested against the DNA. TRBV21-1 is assigned pseudogene status. This CDR3 is 16 amino acids long. This CDR3 reads CASSKPRGGVGSPLHF. In DNA, the CDR3 is TGTGCCAGCAGCAAGCCTAGGGGGGGTGTAGGTTCACCCCTCCACTTT.

V and J are TRBV29-1 and TRBJ2-5; D gene ambiguous. V lost 6 bases to trimming and J lost 5 bases, with 13 bases between them. The germline V gene encodes CDR1 SQVTM and CDR2 ANQGSEA. This CDR3 contains 12 residues. The CDR3 DNA reads as TGCAGCGTCCAAAAGTTCCGGGAGACCCAGTACTTC. Translation gives CSVQKFRETQYF.

The V and J genes are TRBV2 and TRBJ1-3; tentative D call: TRBD1 (5 bases). Germline V lookup: CDR1 SNHLY, CDR2 FYNNEI. CDR3 size: 14 residues. The V and J ends lost 3 bases and 2 bases respectively, with 8 bases between them. The CDR3 reads CASSDQTAGNTIYF. The CDR3 bases are TGTGCCAGCAGTGATCAGACAGCTGGAAACACCATATATTTT.

This clonotype occurred a few times. The chain links TRBV28 to TRBJ2-1; D might be TRBD2 (6 bases). The V end lost 5 bases, the J end lost 6 bases, and 8 bases lay between the germline ends. Germline V gene sequence: CDR1 MDHEN, CDR2 SYDVKM. CDR3 size: 12 residues. The CDR3 DNA follows: TGTGCCAGCAGTCGGACTATCAATGAGCAGTTCTTC. This translates into CASSRTINEQFF.

This clonotype has ten or more counts. The V gene is TRBV12-5, the J gene TRBJ1-1; D remains unclear. The germline V and J ends were trimmed by 6 bases and 2 bases, with 4 bases remaining between them. Per the germline V gene, CDR1 is LGHNT and CDR2 is FRNRAP. CDR3 length: 11 residues. This CDR3 reads CASGANTEAFF. The CDR3 bases are TGTGCTAGTGGCGCTAACACTGAAGCTTTCTTT.

The CDR3 sequence: CASTGGFSGNTIYF. The CDR3 DNA is TGTGCCAGCACCGGGGGTTTCTCTGGAAACACCATATATTTT. The chain links TRBV2 to TRBJ1-3; weak D call: TRBD1 (5 bases). Germline values: CDR1 SNHLY, CDR2 FYNNEI. The CDR3 length is 14 residues. Trimming pared 7 bases from V and 0 bases from J, leaving 10 bases between.

Ten or more counts support this clonotype. The V gene is TRBV7-8, the J gene TRBJ1-1; 7 bases align to TRBD1. CDR3 length equals 15 residues. Germline V gene lookup returns CDR1 SGHVS and CDR2 FQNEAQ. Trimming at V came to 8 bases and at J to 4 bases, leaving 13 bases not matched to a gene. The DNA of the CDR3 is TGTGCCAGCGGTATATTGACAGGGCGGGGCACTGAAGCTTTCTTT. The encoded protein is CASGILTGRGTEAFF.

The genes are TRBV10-2 and TRBJ1-1, with D possibly being TRBD1 (5 bases). The CDR3 has 17 residues. The V gene's germline CDR1 is WSHSY and CDR2 SAAADI. V lost 2 bases to trimming and J lost 6 bases, with 22 bases between them. DNA for the CDR3: TGCGCCAGCAGTGAGCGGGCAGGGCAAGGGTCGGTAGCTGAAGCTTTCTTT. Protein sequence: CASSERAGQGSVAEAFF.

The chain is built from TRBV28 and TRBJ2-7; 9 nucleotides align to TRBD2. Losses at the gene ends were 8 bases for V and 0 bases for J; bases not matched to a gene: 8. In germline, CDR1 is MDHEN, CDR2 SYDVKM. The CDR3 is 15 residues long. The CDR3 region is CASGRLAGLSYEQYF. In DNA, the CDR3 is TGTGCCAGCGGACGTCTAGCGGGGCTCTCCTACGAGCAGTACTTC.

The chain has TRBV7-3 and TRBJ2-2, with 9 bases identical to TRBD2. Trimming cost V 5 bases and J 3 bases; bases outside gene matches: 13. Germline loops: CDR1 SGHTA, CDR2 FQGTGA. The CDR3 runs 18 residues. CDR3 DNA: TGTGCCAGCAGCCCAGGCCCCCCGCGGGGGGGGTACACCGGGGAGCTGTTTTTT. This sequence encodes CASSPGPPRGGYTGELFF.

Points on this clonotype: At one end, the junction sequence differs from germline, possibly due to a read error. CDR3 region: CASTLSDQPQHF. The DNA of the CDR3 is TGTGCCAGCACTCTTAGCGATCAGCCCCAGCATTTT. The chain recombines TRBV12-3 or TRBV12-4 with TRBJ1-5, with no clear D. The CDR3 runs 12 residues.

This clonotype turned up a few times. The chain has TRBV2 and TRBJ2-1, with D perhaps TRBD1 (5 bases). This CDR3 comprises 11 residues. V was trimmed by 5 bases and J by 15 bases, leaving 14 bases between them. Per germline, CDR1 SNHLY and CDR2 FYNNEI. The DNA of the CDR3 is TGTGCCAGCAGTCAGGGCTCCTTGGGGTTCTTC. This gives the protein CASSQGSLGFF.

This clonotype has at least ten counts. The J gene is TRBJ1-6, the V gene TRBV5-5; a possible D gene is TRBD1 (5 bases). From germline, CDR1 is SGHKS and CDR2 YYEKEE (reference sequence). The CDR3 has 16 residues. The V end lost 4 bases, the J end lost 10 bases, and 21 bases lay between the germline ends. CDR3 nucleotide sequence: TGTGCCAGCAGCCAGGGCCGAGGGGACTTACGGTCACCCCTCCACTTT. Encoded protein: CASSQGRGDLRSPLHF.